This TCR beta chain was identified during a study of blood T cell repertoires in COVID-19 (dated by TCRdb to the early 2020s). At the level of the whole study: Samples covering the acute and convalescent phases of COVID-19 were provided by collaborators in the United States, Italy and Spain. The prospective study material was composed of cDNA or gDNA derived from T cells, B-cell-depleted T cells, or PBMCs. Subjects who had been exposed to COVID-19, were actively infected with it, or had recovered from it provided the deeply sampled blood TCRbeta repertoires that made up the dataset. The repertoires were released in a freely available public database intended as a resource for research on the immune response to SARS-CoV-2. The samples were drawn from the first 160 participants of the ongoing ImmuneRACE study and from 1,200 or so subjects provided by 6 global collaborators. Sample metadata almost always included a de-identified subject ID, COVID-19 status, age in years and sex. Where available, HLA class I and class II types were taken from metadata supplied by the sample provider and were not determined by assay-based typing.

Whole blood was collected in K2EDTA tubes by collaborating institutions according to the institutions' own protocols. Collaborator samples were shipped for TCRbeta analysis as frozen whole blood, isolated PBMCs, or DNA extracted from either sample type. V has 1 base trimmed and J has 2 bases trimmed; junction bases matching no gene number 11. Reading from cysteine to phenylalanine, the CDR3 counts 17 amino acids. Kept here is only the CDR3 DNA, which spans 51 bases and is read in frame from base 1. CDR1 and CDR2, per the germline V gene, are SGHDN and FVKESK. What the work shows at the level of the full study, not this receptor alone: How much clinical and demographic metadata was included differed by source and by participant, and the metadata was provided uncurated.

The immunoSEQ Assay, a bias-controlled multiplex PCR, was used to amplify TCRbeta CDR3 regions from genomic DNA. The paper's processing steps were these. The number of nucleated cells in each sample was estimated by amplification of reference gene primers within the assay. To quantify the absolute abundance of each unique TCRbeta CDR3 rearrangement, sequence reads were collapsed and filtered. For each sample, productive Simpson clonality was calculated by taking the square root of Simpson's diversity index across productive rearrangements. TCRdb re-hosts the immuneACCESS table, in-frame sequences only. Its copies lack some clones; in the studies checked, an unresolved V gene accounts for under half of them, and the cause for the rest is not known. That table furnishes V, J and clone size, whereas the DNA furnished D and trimming. The sample table lists more than 200,000 clones, approximately 90% of them with a count of one. The ten largest account for approximately 1.6% of the sample.

Points on this clone: Its binding antigen is unknown. Base qualities are not provided; no much larger clone lies one nucleotide away.

Recombination joined TRBV14 with TRBJ2-7; 7 junctional bases match TRBD2. The source of this sequence is a man aged 65 to 85 with acute or convalescent COVID-19. The specimen sequenced was peripheral blood. The CDR3 corresponds to CASSQGLLSGGAYEQYF. The DNA sequence is given as TGTGCCAGCAGCCAAGGTCTTCTATCGGGAGGAGCCTACGAGCAGTACTTC.